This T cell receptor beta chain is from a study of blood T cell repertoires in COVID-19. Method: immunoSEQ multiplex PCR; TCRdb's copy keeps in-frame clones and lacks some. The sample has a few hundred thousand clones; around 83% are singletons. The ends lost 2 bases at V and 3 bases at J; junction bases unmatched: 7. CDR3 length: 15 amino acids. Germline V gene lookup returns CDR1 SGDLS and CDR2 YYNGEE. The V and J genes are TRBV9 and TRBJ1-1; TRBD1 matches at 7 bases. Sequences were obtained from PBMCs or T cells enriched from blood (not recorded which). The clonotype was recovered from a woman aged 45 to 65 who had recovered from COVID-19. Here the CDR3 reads CASSVKQGRDTEAFF. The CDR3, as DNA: TGTGCCAGCAGCGTTAAACAGGGGCGGGACACTGAAGCTTTCTTT.